This is a list of T cell receptor beta chains from one sample in a study of PD-1 blockade in classical Hodgkin lymphoma. TCRdb keeps only in-frame clones here, not all; method: immunoSEQ multiplex PCR. The sample comprises over 20,000 clones, about 73% of which are singletons, and around a quarter rests with the top ten. This sample comprised peripheral blood mononuclear cells (PBMCs), obtained before the second cycle of nivolumab. These receptors all stem from a human donor with classical Hodgkin lymphoma. CDR3s include the opening cysteine and the closing phenylalanine or tryptophan. Each record gives: V gene, D gene, J gene, clone size, CDR3 protein. A D gene is named only where the DNA matches it firmly. Expanded clones get a size class; other rows say once, few or many, or leave the size out.

TRBV6-1	TRBD2	TRBJ2-2	few	CASSDPLADPTGELFF
TRBV4-1	-	TRBJ2-1	-	CASSQDGVGWAQFF
TRBV2	-	TRBJ1-5	-	CASRTESHSNQPQHF
TRBV15	-	TRBJ2-7	-	CATSRAAGLYEQYF
TRBV5-4	TRBD1	TRBJ1-1	few	CASSEQGRVNTEAFF
TRBV29-1	-	TRBJ2-2	-	CSVTGAGELFF
TRBV28	TRBD1	TRBJ1-5	-	CASSEQGAIVQPQHF
TRBV7-6	-	-	-	CASSLAHGGIYEQYF
TRBV11-1	TRBD1	TRBJ2-7	-	CASSQGDRAYEQYF
TRBV5-1	-	TRBJ2-1	-	CASSLDWGVSSYNEQFF
TRBV7-8	-	TRBJ2-7	-	CASNTEADYFREQYF
TRBV7-2	-	TRBJ2-4	few	CASSLKGNLAKNIQYF
TRBV27	-	TRBJ2-2	-	CASSFLNTGELFF
TRBV27	TRBD1	TRBJ1-1	-	CASSLSPTGGPEAFF
TRBV9	-	TRBJ2-5	-	CASSVGPLAPRETQYF